This TCR beta chain is drawn from a study of T cell responses to AZD1222 COVID-19 vaccine. Germline loops: CDR1 SGHVS, CDR2 FQNEAQ. V shed 3 bases, J shed 2 bases, and the junction held 8 bases outside the gene matches. The CDR3 consists of 17 residues. Clones were sequenced by immunoSEQ multiplex PCR, and TCRdb holds only the in-frame ones, with some missing. The sample shows roughly 92,000 clones, approximately 91% of them seen only once. The sequence came from an adult who received the AZD1222 COVID-19 vaccine. The material was peripheral blood, obtained 28 days after the second AZD1222 dose. This chain joins TRBV7-8 and TRBJ2-2; 8 bases fit TRBD1. CDR3 bases: TGTGCCAGCAGCTTTCCTCCGGGACAGGTCAACACCGGGGAGCTGTTTTTT. The encoded protein is CASSFPPGQVNTGELFF.